The 30 T cell receptor beta chains in this list originate from one sample, sequenced in a study of blood T cell repertoires in COVID-19. Using immunoSEQ multiplex PCR, the repertoire was profiled, and TCRdb retains in-frame clones only, with some absent. The top ten clones hold 25% to 35% of a sample with 45,000 to 65,000 clones, 70% to 90% of them seen once. Specimen: peripheral blood. These receptor sequences come from a human donor in a cohort sampled during active COVID-19.

CDR3 protein: CASAGDANIQYF. The CDR3 DNA reads TGTGCCTCGGCAGGGGATGCAAACATTCAGTACTTC. V and J are TRBV19 and TRBJ2-4; tentatively, D is TRBD1 (6 bases). CDR1 LNHDA and CDR2 SQIVND come from the germline V gene (reference sequence). V lost 11 bases and J 6 bases, leaving 14 bases between the germline ends. This CDR3 spans 12 amino acids. The full variable domain, its missing parts supplied by reference TRBV19 and TRBJ2-4, is DGGITQSPKYLFRKEGQNVTLSCEQNLNHDAMYWYRQDPGQGLRLIYYSQIVNDFQKGDIAEGYSVSREKKESFPLTVTSAQKNPTAFYLCASAGDANIQYFGAGTRLSVL.

The chain recombines TRBV12-3 or TRBV12-4 with TRBJ2-1, with D uncertain. The CDR3 is 13 residues long. V lost 3 bases and J lost 6, with 9 bases in between. In DNA form, the CDR3 reads TGTGCCAGCAGTTTTCAAACAGCCAATGAGCAGTTCTTC. Translated: CASSFQTANEQFF.

The chain's CDR3 is CASSLASRGAGYNEQFF. DNA for the CDR3: TGTGCCAGCAGCTTAGCGAGTCGGGGGGCCGGCTACAATGAGCAGTTCTTC. This chain connects TRBV7-2 to TRBJ2-1; tentatively, D is TRBD2 (7 bases). Germline CDR1 SGHTA, CDR2 FQGNSA. The CDR3 spans 17 residues. The V gene lost 0 bases and the J gene lost 3 bases, with 15 bases spanning the gap.

This chain's CDR3 is CASSDSSGTSGRRDTQYF. The CDR3 nucleotides read TGTGCCAGCAGTGACTCATCAGGGACTAGCGGGAGAAGAGATACGCAGTATTTT. The J gene is TRBJ2-3, the V gene TRBV6-4; 14 bases map to TRBD2. This CDR3 is 18 amino acids long. CDR1 MRHNA and CDR2 SNTAGT come from the germline V gene. V lost 0 bases to trimming and J lost 5 bases; unmatched junction nucleotides: 7.

This clone was recorded a few times. The J gene is TRBJ2-1, the V gene TRBV5-1, with 7 bases aligning to TRBD2. Germline V gives CDR1 SGHRS, CDR2 YFSETQ. There are 15 residues in the CDR3. With 2 bases clipped from V and 8 bases from J, the junction kept 10 bases outside the gene matches. The CDR3 spells CASSFTSVESHEQFF. The CDR3 region has the DNA TGCGCCAGCAGCTTCACTAGCGTGGAGAGCCATGAGCAGTTCTTC.

The CDR3 nucleotides read TGTGCCAGCAGCGTAGGGACAGGGAGGGTAAATGAGCAGTTCTTC. It translates to CASSVGTGRVNEQFF. The rearrangement joins TRBV11-3 to TRBJ2-1; 9 bases agree with TRBD1. This CDR3 contains 15 residues. Per the germline V gene, CDR1 is SGHNT and CDR2 is YENEEA. With 5 bases clipped from V and 7 bases from J, the junction kept 9 bases outside the gene matches. Based on the CDR3 plus reference TRBV11-3 and TRBJ2-1, the full variable domain is EAGVVQSPRYKIIEKKQPVAFWCNPISGHNTLYWYLQNLGQGPELLIRYENEEAVDDSQLPKDRFSAERLKGVDSTLKIQPAELGDSAVYLCASSVGTGRVNEQFFGPGTRLTVL.

On this clone itself: A read error may account for a junction end that differs from germline. The chain carries TRBV12-3 or TRBV12-4 and TRBJ2-3; TRBD2 aligns across 8 bases. This CDR3 has 11 amino acids. CDR3: CASSLAGTQYF. The CDR3 nucleotides read TGTGCCAGCAGTCTAGCGGGCACGCAGTATTTT.

Points on this clone: The germline gene is not matched at one end of the junction; a read error may be the cause. The chain recombines TRBV7-7 with TRBJ2-5; 7 nucleotides agree with TRBD2. The CDR3 runs 17 residues. The germline CDR1 and CDR2 sequences are SSHAT and FNYEAQ (reference sequence). The CDR3 bases are TGTGCTAGCAGTCATGCTGGCGGGACGGGAGGACAAGAGACCCAGTACTTC. Translation: CASSHAGGTGGQETQYF.

The chain links TRBV6-4 to TRBJ2-2; the D is unclear. Germline loops: CDR1 MRHNA, CDR2 SNTAGT. Trimming pared 5 bases from V and 0 bases from J, leaving 4 bases between. The CDR3 sequence is 13 residues long. CDR3: CASSLTNTGELFF. The CDR3 DNA reads as TGTGCCAGCAGTTTAACGAACACCGGGGAGCTGTTTTTT.

V and J are TRBV28 and TRBJ2-2; 13 bases align to TRBD2. Germline V CDR1 and CDR2: MDHEN, SYDVKM. The CDR3 runs to 15 residues. V shed 11 bases and J 5 bases; nucleotides not matched to a gene: 8. The CDR3 region has the DNA TGTGCCGCATCAAGGACTAGCGGGAGAACCGGGGAGCTGTTTTTT. Protein: CAASRTSGRTGELFF.

The chain uses TRBV13 and TRBJ1-1, with TRBD1 matching 8 bases. CDR1 PRHDT and CDR2 FYEKMQ come from the germline V gene (reference sequence). The length of the CDR3 is 14 residues. The ends lost 3 bases at V and 3 bases at J; junction bases unmatched: 3. CDR3: CASSLGQADTEAFF. The CDR3, as DNA: TGTGCCAGCAGCTTGGGACAGGCCGACACTGAAGCTTTCTTT.

The chain recombines TRBV7-8 with TRBJ2-3; 9 bases line up with TRBD1. The CDR3 length is 15 residues. Trimming at V came to 4 bases and at J to 5 bases, leaving 7 bases not matched to a gene. The germline CDR1 and CDR2 sequences are SGHVS and FQNEAQ. The CDR3 nucleotides are TGTGCCAGCAGCTCCCGGGACAGGGCTGGAGATACGCAGTATTTT. Amino acids: CASSSRDRAGDTQYF.

This clone was recorded once. V usage is TRBV28 and J usage is TRBJ1-5; D is unclear. Germline V gene data show CDR1 as MDHEN and CDR2 as SYDVKM. Trimming stripped 8 bases from V and 5 bases from J, with 7 bases between. The CDR3 runs 11 residues. CDR3 sequence (DNA): TGTGCCAGCGGCTCCTATCAGCCCCAGCATTTT. Protein sequence: CASGSYQPQHF.

The chain couples TRBV6-4 to TRBJ2-7; 8 positions match TRBD1. Unmatched junction bases numbered 12, after V lost 7 bases and J lost 7 bases. The length of the CDR3 is 14 residues. Germline CDR1 reads MRHNA; CDR2 reads SNTAGT. CDR3 in DNA: TGTGCCAGCAAGCCGGGGACAGGATATGGGGAGCAGTACGTC. This codes for CASKPGTGYGEQYV.

J is TRBJ2-7 and V is TRBV19, with D maybe TRBD1 (6 bases). CDR3 length equals 15 residues. CDR1 is LNHDA, CDR2 SQIVND, per germline (reference sequence). V dropped 3 bases and J dropped 0 bases, with 12 bases sitting between them. The CDR3 DNA reads as TGTGCCAGTAGTATGGGGACACGGGACTCCTACGAGCAGTACTTC. The encoded protein is CASSMGTRDSYEQYF.

The chain combines TRBV2 with TRBJ2-7; TRBD1 agrees at 11 bases. V lost 6 bases and J lost 1; bases outside the gene matches: 5. This CDR3 contains 15 residues. CDR1 is SNHLY, CDR2 FYNNEI, per germline. The CDR3 nucleotides read TGTGCCAGCAGCCGGGACAGGGGGGATTCCTACGAGCAGTACTTC. Encoded protein: CASSRDRGDSYEQYF.

The V gene is TRBV9, the J gene TRBJ2-5, with D possibly matching TRBD2 (7 bases). CDR3 size: 17 residues. The ends were cut back, 3 bases at V and 1 base at J, with 19 bases in the middle. Germline lookup yields CDR1 SGDLS and CDR2 YYNGEE. The DNA for the CDR3 is TGTGCCAGCAGCGCCGGGCTAGGGGGGGACACCCAAGAGACCCAGTACTTC. This gives the protein CASSAGLGGDTQETQYF.

This chain joins TRBV24-1 and TRBJ2-1; TRBD2 agrees at 12 bases. The CDR3 runs to 22 residues. Germline values: CDR1 KGHDR, CDR2 SFDVKD. Trimming took 2 bases from V and 0 from J; bases not matched to a gene: 16. For the CDR3, the DNA is TGTGCCACCAGTGATTCTAGCGGGAGGGCGGGTCAGTCCTCGAGCTCCTACAATGAGCAGTTCTTC. This encodes CATSDSSGRAGQSSSSYNEQFF.

This clone was recorded only once. V and J are TRBV28 and TRBJ2-3; 12 bases agree with TRBD1. This CDR3 has 16 residues. Losses at the gene ends were 5 bases for V and 6 bases for J; bases not matched to a gene: 9. Germline lookup yields CDR1 MDHEN and CDR2 SYDVKM. The CDR3 here is CASSTSGTGGWDTQYF. In nucleotides, the CDR3 is TGTGCCAGCAGTACATCCGGGACAGGGGGCTGGGATACGCAGTATTTT.

V is TRBV3-1 (or the pseudogene TRBV3-2) and J is TRBJ2-6; D unresolved. The CDR3 runs 16 residues. Germline V gives CDR1 LGHDT, CDR2 YNNKEL (reference sequence). Trimming shortened V by 2 bases and J by 0 bases, and 8 bases separated the two germline ends. CDR3 DNA: TGTGCCAGCAGCCAACAACCCAGCTCTGGGGCCAACGTCCTGACTTTC. It encodes CASSQQPSSGANVLTF.

The rearrangement uses TRBV5-6 and TRBJ2-3; D remains ambiguous. Germline loops: CDR1 SGHDT, CDR2 YYEEEE. V gave up 3 bases and J gave up 0 bases, with 8 bases separating them. The CDR3 is 14 residues long. The CDR3: CASSSLLSTDTQYF. DNA for the CDR3: TGTGCCAGCAGCTCCCTACTGAGCACAGATACGCAGTATTTT. The complete variable domain, with remaining parts taken from reference TRBV5-6 and TRBJ2-3, reads DAGVTQSPTHLIKTRGQQVTLRCSPKSGHDTVSWYQQALGQGPQFIFQYYEEEERQRGNFPDRFSGHQFPNYSSELNVNALLLGDSALYLCASSSLLSTDTQYFGPGTRLTVL.

The chain carries TRBV7-8 and TRBJ2-7, with 14 nucleotides matching TRBD2. Losses at the gene ends were 4 bases for V and 5 bases for J; bases not matched to a gene: 7. The length of the CDR3 is 16 residues. In germline, CDR1 is SGHVS, CDR2 FQNEAQ. The CDR3 DNA is TGTGCCAGCAGCTCCCCGGGACTAGCGGGAGCGCACGAGCAGTACGTC. Its protein is CASSSPGLAGAHEQYV.

This clone was counted only a few times. The genes are TRBV27 and TRBJ1-1; D is perhaps TRBD1 (6 bases). Trimming removed 7 bases at V and 1 base at J, with 16 bases between. Germline V CDR1 and CDR2: MNHEY, SMNVEV (reference sequence). This CDR3 comprises 15 residues. The CDR3 sequence: CASNPYSTGNTEAFF. The DNA for the CDR3 is TGTGCCAGCAACCCCTACTCGACAGGGAACACTGAAGCTTTCTTT.

This chain connects TRBV6-2 or TRBV6-3 to TRBJ2-7, with D possibly matching TRBD2 (6 bases). CDR1 is MNHEY and CDR2 is SVGEGT in the germline V gene. The CDR3 runs 14 residues. Trimming stripped 0 bases from V and 5 bases from J, with 11 bases between. CDR3 in amino acids: CASSYSGTLNEQYV. DNA for the CDR3: TGTGCCAGCAGTTACTCTGGGACTTTGAACGAGCAGTACGTC.

This chain links TRBV18 with TRBJ1-4, with TRBD1 identical over 9 bases. The length of the CDR3 is 15 residues. Germline V gene data show CDR1 as KGHSH and CDR2 as LQKENI. V trimming: 4 bases; J trimming: 7 bases; junction bases outside the gene matches: 7. CDR3 in amino acids: CASSRPGQGGEKLFF. The CDR3 coding sequence is TGTGCCAGCTCACGGCCGGGACAGGGTGGTGAAAAACTGTTTTTT. Full variable domain (rest looked up from reference TRBV18 and TRBJ1-4): NAGVMQNPRHLVRRRGQEARLRCSPMKGHSHVYWYRQLPEEGLKFMVYLQKENIIDESGMPKERFSAEFPKEGPSILRIQQVVRGDSAAYFCASSRPGQGGEKLFFGSGTQLSVL.

This chain links TRBV7-8 with TRBJ1-6; TRBD1 matches 7 bases. V trimming: 4 bases; J trimming: 10 bases; junction bases outside the gene matches: 10. CDR1 SGHVS and CDR2 FQNEAQ come from the germline V gene. CDR3 length: 15 amino acids. CDR3 DNA sequence: TGTGCCAGCAGCTCCCACCGACAGGGAGGCTCACCCCTCCACTTT. It translates to CASSSHRQGGSPLHF.

This clone showed up just a few times. The chain links TRBV18 to TRBJ1-2; D uncertain. The CDR3 has 11 amino acids. Germline CDR1 KGHSH, CDR2 LQKENI. Trimming removed 3 bases from V and 6 bases from J, with 5 bases in between. CDR3 amino acids: CASSPGDGYTF. In DNA form, the CDR3 reads TGTGCCAGCTCACCCGGGGATGGCTACACCTTC.

This clone is a singleton in its sample. The J gene is TRBJ2-1, the V gene TRBV14, with D maybe TRBD2 (5 bases). The CDR3 has 16 residues. Germline CDR1 and CDR2: SGHDN and FVKESK. With 1 base removed from V and 4 bases from J, the gap between germline ends came to 14 bases. The CDR3 DNA reads TGTGCCAGCAGCCAAGTGGGAACTAGAAAGTACAATGAGCAGTTCTTC. Amino acids: CASSQVGTRKYNEQFF.

This rearrangement joins TRBV24-1 to TRBJ1-2, with D perhaps matching TRBD1 (5 bases). CDR1 is KGHDR, CDR2 SFDVKD, per germline. Deletions cut 6 bases from V and 4 bases from J, with 11 bases between. The CDR3 length is 13 residues. The CDR3 reads CATSRNGAYGYTF. CDR3 bases: TGTGCCACCAGTCGCAATGGGGCCTATGGCTACACCTTC.

V and J are TRBV6-2 or TRBV6-3 and TRBJ2-3; TRBD2 aligns across 9 bases. V was clipped by 0 bases and J by 4 bases; unmatched bases: 5. This CDR3 contains 16 residues. Germline values: CDR1 MNHEY, CDR2 SVGEGT. The chain's CDR3 is CASSYSSSGKADTQYF. CDR3 coding DNA: TGTGCCAGCAGTTACTCGTCTAGCGGGAAGGCAGATACGCAGTATTTT.